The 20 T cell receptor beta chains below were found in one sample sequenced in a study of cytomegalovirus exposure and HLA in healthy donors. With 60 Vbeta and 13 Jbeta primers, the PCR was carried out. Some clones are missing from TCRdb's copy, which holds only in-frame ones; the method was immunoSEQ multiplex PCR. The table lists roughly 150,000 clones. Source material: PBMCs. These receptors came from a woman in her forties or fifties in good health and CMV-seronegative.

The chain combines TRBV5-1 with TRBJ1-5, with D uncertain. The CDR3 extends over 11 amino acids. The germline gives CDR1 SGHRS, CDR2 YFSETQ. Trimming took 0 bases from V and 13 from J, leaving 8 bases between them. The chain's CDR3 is CASSLEREQHF. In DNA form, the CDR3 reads TGCGCCAGCAGCTTGGAACGGGAACAGCATTTT.

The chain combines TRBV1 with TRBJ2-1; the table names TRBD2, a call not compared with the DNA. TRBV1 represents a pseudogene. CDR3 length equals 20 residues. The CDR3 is CTSSQEQREGVPDSYNEQFF. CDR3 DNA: TGCACCAGCAGCCAAGAGCAGCGGGAGGGTGTCCCCGACTCCTACAATGAGCAGTTCTTC.

For the CDR3, the DNA is TGTGCCAGCAGCCACCAGGGCAATCCCCCAAAGCAGTACTTC. Protein product: CASSHQGNPPKQYF. V is TRBV14 and J is TRBJ2-7; perhaps TRBD1 as D (5 bases). CDR3 length equals 14 residues. V was shortened by 3 bases and J by 8 bases, with 17 bases between the two germline ends. Germline V lookup: CDR1 SGHDN, CDR2 FVKESK.

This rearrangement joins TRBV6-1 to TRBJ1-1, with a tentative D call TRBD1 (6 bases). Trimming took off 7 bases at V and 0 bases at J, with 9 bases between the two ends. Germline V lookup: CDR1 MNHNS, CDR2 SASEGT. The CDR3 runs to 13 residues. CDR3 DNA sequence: TGTGCCAGCAACAGGGTTATGAACACTGAAGCTTTCTTT. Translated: CASNRVMNTEAFF.

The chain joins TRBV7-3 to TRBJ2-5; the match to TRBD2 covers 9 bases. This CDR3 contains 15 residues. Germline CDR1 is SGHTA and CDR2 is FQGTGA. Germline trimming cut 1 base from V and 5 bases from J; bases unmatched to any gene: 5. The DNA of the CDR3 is TGTGCCAGCAGCTTAAGTAGCGGGGGTCGGGAGACCCAGTACTTC. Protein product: CASSLSSGGRETQYF.

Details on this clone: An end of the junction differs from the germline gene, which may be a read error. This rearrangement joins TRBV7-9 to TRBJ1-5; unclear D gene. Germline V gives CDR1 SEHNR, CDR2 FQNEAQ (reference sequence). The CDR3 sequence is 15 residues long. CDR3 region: CASSPTAAGNQPEHF. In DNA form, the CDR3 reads TGTGCCAGCAGCCCAACCGCAGCGGGCAATCAGCCCGAGCATTTT. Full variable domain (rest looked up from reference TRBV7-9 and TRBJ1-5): DTGVSQNPRHKITKRGQNVTFRCDPISEHNRLYWYRQTLGQGPEFLTYFQNEAQLEKSRLLSDRFSAERPKGSFSTLEIQRTEQGDSAMYLCASSPTAAGNQPEHFGDGTRLSIL.

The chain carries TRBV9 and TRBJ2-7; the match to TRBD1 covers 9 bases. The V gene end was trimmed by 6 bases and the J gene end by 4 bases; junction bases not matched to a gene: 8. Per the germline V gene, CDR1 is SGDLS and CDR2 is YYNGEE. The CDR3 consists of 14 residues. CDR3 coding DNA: TGTGCCAGCATATCGGGACAGGGCTTATACGAGCAGTACTTC. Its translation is CASISGQGLYEQYF.

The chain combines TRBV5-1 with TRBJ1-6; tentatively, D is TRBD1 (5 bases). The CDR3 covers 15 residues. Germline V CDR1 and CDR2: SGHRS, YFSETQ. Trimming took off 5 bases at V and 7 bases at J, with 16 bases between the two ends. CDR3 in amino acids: CASRLNQGTNSPLHF. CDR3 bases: TGCGCCAGCAGGCTGAATCAGGGAACAAATTCACCCCTCCACTTT.

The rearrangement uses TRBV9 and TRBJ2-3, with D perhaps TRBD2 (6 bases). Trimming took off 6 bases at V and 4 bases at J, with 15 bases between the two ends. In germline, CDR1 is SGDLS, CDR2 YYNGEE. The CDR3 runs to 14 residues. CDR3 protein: CASTGGASADTQYF. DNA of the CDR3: TGTGCCAGCACTGGCGGGGCAAGCGCAGATACGCAGTATTTT.

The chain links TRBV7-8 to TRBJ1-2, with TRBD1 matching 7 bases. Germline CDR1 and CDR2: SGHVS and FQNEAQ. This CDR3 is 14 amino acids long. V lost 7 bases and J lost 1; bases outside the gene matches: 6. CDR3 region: CASKPGQVNYGYTF. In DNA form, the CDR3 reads TGTGCCAGCAAGCCCGGACAGGTTAACTATGGCTACACCTTC. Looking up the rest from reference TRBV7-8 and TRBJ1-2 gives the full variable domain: GAGVSQSPRYKVAKRGQDVALRCDPISGHVSLFWYQQALGQGPEFLTYFQNEAQLDKSGLPSDRFFAERPEGSVSTLKIQRTQQEDSAVYLCASKPGQVNYGYTFGSGTRLTVV.

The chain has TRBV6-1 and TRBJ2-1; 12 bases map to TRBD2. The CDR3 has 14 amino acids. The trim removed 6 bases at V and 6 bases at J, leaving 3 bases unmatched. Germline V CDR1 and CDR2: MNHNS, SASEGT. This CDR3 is CASSASGGANEQFF. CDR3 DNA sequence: TGTGCCAGCAGCGCTAGCGGGGGGGCCAATGAGCAGTTCTTC.

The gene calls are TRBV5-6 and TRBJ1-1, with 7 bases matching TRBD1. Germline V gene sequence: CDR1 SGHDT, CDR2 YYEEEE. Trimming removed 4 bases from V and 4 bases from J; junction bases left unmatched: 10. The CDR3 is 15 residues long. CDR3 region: CASSPYRGRGTEAFF. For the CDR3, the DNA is TGTGCCAGCAGCCCCTACAGGGGCAGAGGCACTGAAGCTTTCTTT.

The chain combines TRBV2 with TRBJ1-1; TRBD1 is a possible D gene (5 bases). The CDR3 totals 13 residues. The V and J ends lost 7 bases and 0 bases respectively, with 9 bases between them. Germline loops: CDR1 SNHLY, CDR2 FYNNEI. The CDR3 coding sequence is TGTGCCAGCAAATTACAGGTGAACACTGAAGCTTTCTTT. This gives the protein CASKLQVNTEAFF.

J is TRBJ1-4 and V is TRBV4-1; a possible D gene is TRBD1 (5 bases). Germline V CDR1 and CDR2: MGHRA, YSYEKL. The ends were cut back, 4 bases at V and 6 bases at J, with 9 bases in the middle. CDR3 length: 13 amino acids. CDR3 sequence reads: CASSPRTYEKLFF. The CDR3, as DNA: TGCGCCAGCAGCCCGCGGACATATGAAAAACTGTTTTTT.

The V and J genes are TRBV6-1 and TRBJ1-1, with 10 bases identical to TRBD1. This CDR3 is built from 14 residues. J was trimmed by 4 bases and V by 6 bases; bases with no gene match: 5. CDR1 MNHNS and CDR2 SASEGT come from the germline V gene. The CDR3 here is CASRWDRGGTEAFF. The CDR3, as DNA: TGTGCCAGCAGATGGGACAGGGGAGGCACTGAAGCTTTCTTT.

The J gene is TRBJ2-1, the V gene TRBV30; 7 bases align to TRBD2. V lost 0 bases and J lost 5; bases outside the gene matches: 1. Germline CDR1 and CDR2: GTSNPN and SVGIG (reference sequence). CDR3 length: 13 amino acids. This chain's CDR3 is CAWSVRGDNEQFF. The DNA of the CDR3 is TGTGCCTGGAGTGTACGGGGGGACAATGAGCAGTTCTTC.

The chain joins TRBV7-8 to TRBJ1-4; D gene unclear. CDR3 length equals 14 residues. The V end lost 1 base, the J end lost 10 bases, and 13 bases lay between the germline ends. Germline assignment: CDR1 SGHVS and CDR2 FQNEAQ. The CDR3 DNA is TGTGCCAGCAGCTTAGGCCATCAAGCGGGAAAACTGTTTTTT. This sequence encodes CASSLGHQAGKLFF.

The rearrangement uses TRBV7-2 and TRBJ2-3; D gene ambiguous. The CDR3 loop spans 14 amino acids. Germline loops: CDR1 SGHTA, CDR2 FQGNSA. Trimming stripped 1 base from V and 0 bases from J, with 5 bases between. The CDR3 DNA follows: TGTGCCAGCAGCTTAGGGCATAGCACAGATACGCAGTATTTT. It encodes CASSLGHSTDTQYF.

CDR3 nucleotides: TGTGCCAGCAGCCCGCGGACTAGCAACTCCTACAATGAGCAGTTCTTC. Translation: CASSPRTSNSYNEQFF. The rearrangement joins TRBV7-2 to TRBJ2-1; 8 bases map to TRBD2. Trimming cost V 5 bases and J 0 bases; bases outside gene matches: 6. Per germline, CDR1 SGHTA and CDR2 FQGNSA. CDR3 length equals 16 residues.

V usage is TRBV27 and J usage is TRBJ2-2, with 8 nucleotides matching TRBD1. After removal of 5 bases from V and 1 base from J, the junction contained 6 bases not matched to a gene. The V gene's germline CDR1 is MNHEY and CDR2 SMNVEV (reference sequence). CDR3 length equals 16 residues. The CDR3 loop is CASSPSRGRNTGELFF. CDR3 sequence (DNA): TGTGCCAGCAGTCCCTCCAGGGGGCGGAACACCGGGGAGCTGTTTTTT.